This T cell receptor (beta chain) was identified in a study of T-cell reconstitution after alpha-beta-depleted transplantation in children. A library of TCRbeta sequences, prepared with unique molecular identifiers, was generated. MiXCR was run by TCRdb on the PCR reads, yielding one entry per CDR3 protein. The sample comprises about 360,000 distinct CDR3 sequences, 13% of which are singletons, and about 4.5% rests with the top ten. This CDR3 comprises 16 residues. Germline V gene sequence: CDR1 LGHNA, CDR2 YSLEER. The V gene lost 1 base and the J gene lost 0 bases, with 12 bases spanning the gap. The specimen was PBMCs, collected from the stem cell graft. The source is a human donor who donated a stem cell graft to a child with Fanconi anemia. This sequence joins TRBV4-3 and TRBJ1-1; no clear D. This chain's CDR3 is CASSQGTSVLNTEAFF. As DNA, the CDR3 is TGCGCCAGCAGCCAAGGTACGAGCGTTTTGAACACTGAAGCTTTCTTT.